One TCR beta chain is described in this entry. Its antigen is still unknown. This CDR3 region has 13 residues. CDR1 and CDR2 from the germline V gene are MGHRA and YSYEKL. The V and J ends lost 6 bases and 5 bases respectively, with 13 bases between them. Vbeta (60) and Jbeta (13) primers were used in the PCR. Libraries were prepared by immunoSEQ multiplex PCR; TCRdb keeps only in-frame clonotypes and omits some of them. The repertoire has 95,000 to 150,000 clones, around 70% of them found once; the top ten carry over 3.5%. The sample is drawn from a study of cytomegalovirus exposure and HLA in healthy donors. General study results and limits: TCR beta V- and J-gene trimming, according to a later analysis, was linked to a missense DCLRE1C variant.

V is TRBV4-1 and J is TRBJ2-5; D unclear. The sequenced material came from PBMCs. The source of this sequence is a woman in her thirties or forties in good health and CMV-seronegative. CDR3 in DNA: TGCGCCAGCAGTCTCCGACTTGGGGAGACCCAGTACTTC. Translation: CASSLRLGETQYF.